The 27 T cell receptor beta chains below come from one sample, sequenced in a study of blood T cell repertoires in COVID-19. TCRdb keeps only in-frame clones here, not all; method: immunoSEQ multiplex PCR. In the table there are about 59,000 clones, 87% of which are singletons. Sequenced input: peripheral blood. Receptor source: an elderly man in a cohort sampled during active COVID-19.

The chain carries TRBV4-1 and TRBJ2-1, with 8 bases lining up with TRBD1. Germline loops: CDR1 MGHRA, CDR2 YSYEKL. This CDR3 has 13 amino acids. Trimming removed 3 bases from V and 8 bases from J; junction bases left unmatched: 3. CDR3 in amino acids: CASSQQGAYEQFF. As DNA, the CDR3 is TGCGCCAGCAGCCAGCAGGGGGCGTATGAGCAGTTCTTC.

The V call is TRBV24-1, the J call TRBJ2-7, with TRBD1 as a possible D gene (6 bases). CDR1 KGHDR and CDR2 SFDVKD come from the germline V gene. This CDR3 region has 15 residues. With 4 bases removed from V and 5 bases from J, the gap between germline ends came to 17 bases. The CDR3 loop is CATSEVWTDYHEQYF. CDR3 bases: TGTGCCACCAGTGAGGTATGGACAGATTATCACGAGCAGTACTTC.

The genes are TRBV6-1 and TRBJ2-1; 8 bases line up with TRBD2. V was clipped by 0 bases and J by 10 bases; unmatched bases: 11. In germline, CDR1 is MNHNS, CDR2 SASEGT. The CDR3 length is 16 residues. The CDR3: CASSEAIPSGRSEQFF. CDR3 DNA: TGTGCCAGCAGTGAAGCCATCCCCAGCGGGAGAAGCGAGCAGTTCTTC.

This chain uses TRBV6-5 with TRBJ2-1; 11 bases match TRBD1. There are 15 residues in the CDR3. Trimming removed 6 bases from V and 3 bases from J; junction bases left unmatched: 4. Germline V lookup: CDR1 MNHEY, CDR2 SVGAGI. The CDR3 DNA reads TGTGCCAGCAGAAAGGGACAGGGGGTCTACAATGAGCAGTTCTTC. Its protein product is CASRKGQGVYNEQFF.

The chain couples TRBV6-2 or TRBV6-3 to TRBJ1-5; no definite D call. This CDR3 comprises 13 residues. Germline values: CDR1 MNHEY, CDR2 SVGEGT. Trimming cost V 4 bases and J 5 bases, with 9 bases left between them. CDR3 protein: CASSFTEDQPQHF. The CDR3, as DNA: TGTGCCAGCAGTTTCACGGAGGATCAGCCCCAGCATTTT.

The chain recombines TRBV30 with TRBJ1-3; a weak D match, TRBD1 (5 bases). V was cut by 5 bases and J by 0 bases, with 5 bases left in between. The CDR3 extends over 12 amino acids. CDR1 is GTSNPN and CDR2 is SVGIG in the germline V gene (reference sequence). The CDR3 region is CAWQGSGNTIYF. The CDR3 DNA reads TGTGCCTGGCAGGGCTCTGGAAACACCATATATTTT.

The rearrangement joins TRBV11-2 to TRBJ2-5; possible D gene TRBD2, 6 bases. The CDR3 spans 15 residues. The germline V gene has CDR1 SGHAT and CDR2 FQNNGV. The V gene lost 0 bases and the J gene lost 3 bases, with 11 bases spanning the gap. The CDR3 bases are TGTGCCAGCAGCTTAGATGGGACTGAAGAAGAGACCCAGTACTTC. Its protein product is CASSLDGTEEETQYF.

This chain joins TRBV5-1 and TRBJ2-1, with TRBD2 matching over 12 bases. The junction had 6 bases not matched to a gene; V was cut back by 3 bases and J by 8 bases. CDR3 length equals 15 residues. Germline values: CDR1 SGHRS, CDR2 YFSETQ. The CDR3 here is CASSSPGLAGYEQFF. The CDR3 region has the DNA TGCGCCAGCAGCTCTCCGGGACTAGCGGGTTATGAGCAGTTCTTC.

This chain uses TRBV18 with TRBJ2-3; D gene unclear. Per germline, CDR1 KGHSH and CDR2 LQKENI. This CDR3 comprises 16 residues. Trimming pared 1 base from V and 2 bases from J, leaving 13 bases between. The CDR3 nucleotides are TGTGCCAGCTCACCACTTCCGCGGTGGGTCACAGATACGCAGTATTTT. It translates to CASSPLPRWVTDTQYF.

This clone was detected a few times. V usage is TRBV3-1 (or the pseudogene TRBV3-2) and J usage is TRBJ1-5; no definite D call. The CDR3 has 14 residues. Per the germline V gene, CDR1 is LGHDT and CDR2 is YNNKEL (reference sequence). V was shortened by 1 base and J by 4 bases, with 8 bases between the two germline ends. DNA of the CDR3: TGTGCCAGCAGCCAAGGACGGAGAAATCAGCCCCAGCATTTT. As protein: CASSQGRRNQPQHF.

The chain carries TRBV5-1 and TRBJ2-5; the match to TRBD2 covers 9 bases. The CDR3 loop spans 15 amino acids. The J segment lost 5 bases and the V segment lost 4 bases, leaving 9 bases of the junction unmatched. The germline V gene has CDR1 SGHRS and CDR2 YFSETQ. CDR3 sequence (DNA): TGCGCCAGCAGCCATAGCGGGAGTTCGTCGGAGACCCAGTACTTC. Translation: CASSHSGSSSETQYF. Together with reference TRBV5-1 and TRBJ2-5, the CDR3 gives the full variable domain: KAGVTQTPRYLIKTRGQQVTLSCSPISGHRSVSWYQQTPGQGLQFLFEYFSETQRNKGNFPGRFSGRQFSNSRSEMNVSTLELGDSALYLCASSHSGSSSETQYFGPGTRLLVL.

The chain links TRBV7-2 to TRBJ1-1; no firm D call. Per the germline V gene, CDR1 is SGHTA and CDR2 is FQGNSA. Between the trimmed V and J ends, which lost 8 bases and 0 bases, there was a span of 7 bases. The CDR3 has 12 residues. In nucleotides, the CDR3 is TGTGCCAGCGATAGATTGAACACTGAAGCTTTCTTT. Translated, it gives CASDRLNTEAFF. Full variable domain (remainder filled in from reference TRBV7-2 and TRBJ1-1): GAGVSQSPSNKVTEKGKDVELRCDPISGHTALYWYRQSLGQGLEFLIYFQGNSAPDKSGLPSDRFSAERTGGSVSTLTIQRTQQEDSAVYLCASDRLNTEAFFGQGTRLTVV.

The CDR3: CASSQDRDRYYGYTF. DNA of the CDR3: TGCGCCAGCAGCCAAGATCGGGACAGGTACTATGGCTACACCTTC. V gene TRBV4-3 combines with J gene TRBJ1-2, with 8 bases that match TRBD1. Looked up from germline, CDR1 is LGHNA and CDR2 is YSLEER. The J segment lost 3 bases and the V segment lost 0 bases, leaving 3 bases of the junction unmatched. CDR3 length: 15 amino acids.

V gene TRBV7-2 combines with J gene TRBJ2-5; D may be TRBD1 (6 bases). The CDR3 runs 15 residues. The ends were cut back, 2 bases at V and 3 bases at J, with 13 bases in the middle. CDR1 is SGHTA and CDR2 is FQGNSA in the germline V gene. In DNA form, the CDR3 reads TGTGCCAGCAGCTTACCAGGGGACGGGGAAGAGACCCAGTACTTC. Translated: CASSLPGDGEETQYF.

CDR3 DNA sequence: TGTGCCAGCAGCCAAGTAACAGGGAGTGAAAAACTGTTTTTT. Amino acid sequence: CASSQVTGSEKLFF. V and J are TRBV14 and TRBJ1-4; D may be TRBD1 (6 bases). This CDR3 contains 14 residues. Deletions cut 1 base from V and 7 bases from J, with 10 bases between. Germline assignment: CDR1 SGHDN and CDR2 FVKESK.

This clone was seen more than once but under ten times. The chain combines TRBV19 with TRBJ1-5, with TRBD1 matching over 11 bases. Germline CDR1 reads LNHDA; CDR2 reads SQIVND (reference sequence). The CDR3 consists of 15 residues. J gave up 2 bases and V 9 bases, and 6 bases lay outside the gene matches. The CDR3 is CASGQGAGGNQPQHF. As DNA, the CDR3 is TGTGCCAGCGGACAGGGGGCAGGAGGCAATCAGCCCCAGCATTTT.

The sample holds a few counts of this clone. CDR3: CASSQGTGGLSTNEKLFF. The CDR3 DNA reads TGTGCCAGCAGCCAAGGGACAGGGGGCTTATCAACTAATGAAAAACTGTTTTTT. The rearrangement joins TRBV7-8 to TRBJ1-4, with 12 bases that match TRBD1. Germline-derived CDR1 and CDR2 are SGHVS and FQNEAQ. V dropped 5 bases and J dropped 0; count of bases not matched to a gene: 7. The CDR3 spans 18 residues.

The CDR3 loop reads CASTPNMNTEAFF. As DNA, the CDR3 is TGTGCGTCGACACCCAATATGAACACTGAAGCTTTCTTT. The chain employs TRBV19 and TRBJ1-1, with D unclear. CDR1 is LNHDA and CDR2 is SQIVND in the germline V gene (reference sequence). This CDR3 comprises 13 residues.

In DNA form, the CDR3 reads TGTGCCAGCAGTGAAGACAGGGGGCATCAGGAGACCCAGTACTTC. This sequence encodes CASSEDRGHQETQYF. The V call is TRBV2, the J call TRBJ2-5, with TRBD1 matching 9 bases. Germline trimming cut 1 base from V and 5 bases from J; bases unmatched to any gene: 5. The CDR3 extends over 15 amino acids. Looked up from germline, CDR1 is SNHLY and CDR2 is FYNNEI.

The chain combines TRBV5-4 with TRBJ1-1; D may be TRBD1 (6 bases). The CDR3 totals 14 residues. Germline V gene sequence: CDR1 SGHNT, CDR2 YYREEE (reference sequence). Deletions cut 4 bases from V and 3 bases from J, with 13 bases between. CDR3: CASSGGQTYTEAFF. CDR3 bases: TGTGCCAGCAGCGGGGGACAAACCTACACTGAAGCTTTCTTT. The full variable domain, completed using reference TRBV5-4 and TRBJ1-1, is ETGVTQSPTHLIKTRGQQVTLRCSSQSGHNTVSWYQQALGQGPQFIFQYYREEENGRGNFPPRFSGLQFPNYSSELNVNALELDDSALYLCASSGGQTYTEAFFGQGTRLTVV.

The V and J genes are TRBV7-3 and TRBJ1-1, with D unresolved. The germline V gene encodes CDR1 SGHTA and CDR2 FQGTGA. The V end lost 2 bases, the J end lost 5 bases, and 9 bases lay between the germline ends. The CDR3 sequence is 13 residues long. The CDR3 region has the DNA TGTGCCAGCAGCTTAGAGCGGGGAACTGAAGCTTTCTTT. Amino acid sequence: CASSLERGTEAFF.

This clone appeared a single time. J is TRBJ2-7 and V is TRBV7-9; 12 nucleotides line up with TRBD2. From germline, CDR1 is SEHNR and CDR2 FQNEAQ (reference sequence). There are 17 residues in the CDR3. J was trimmed by 0 bases and V by 3 bases; bases with no gene match: 6. CDR3 in DNA: TGTGCCAGCAGCTTCGGACTAGCGGGAATAATCTCCTACGAGCAGTACTTC. Its translation is CASSFGLAGIISYEQYF.

CDR3 DNA sequence: TGCAGCGTGGTACAGGAAAGTCTTCCTGGAAACACCATATATTTT. Translating it yields CSVVQESLPGNTIYF. The gene calls are TRBV29-1 and TRBJ1-3, with a tentative D call TRBD1 (5 bases). Trimming cost V 6 bases and J 2 bases, with 17 bases left between them. This CDR3 has 15 residues. Germline V gives CDR1 SQVTM, CDR2 ANQGSEA. The entire variable domain, with the rest obtained from reference TRBV29-1 and TRBJ1-3, is as follows: SAVISQKPSRDICQRGTSLTIQCQVDSQVTMMFWYRQQPGQSLTLIATANQGSEATYESGFVIDKFPISRPNLTFSTLTVSNMSPEDSSIYLCSVVQESLPGNTIYFGEGSWLTVV.

The rearrangement joins TRBV9 to TRBJ2-3; TRBD2 aligns across 14 bases. The germline V gene encodes CDR1 SGDLS and CDR2 YYNGEE. The CDR3 is 18 residues long. The V segment lost 1 base and the J segment 7 bases; nucleotides outside the gene matches: 11. CDR3 in amino acids: CASSVSGTSGSVRNTQYF. CDR3 DNA: TGTGCCAGCAGCGTATCCGGGACTAGCGGGAGTGTCCGAAATACGCAGTATTTT.

CDR3 protein: CASKQGSGNTIYF. The CDR3 region has the DNA TGTGCCAGCAAACAGGGATCTGGAAACACCATATATTTT. The V and J genes are TRBV18 and TRBJ1-3, with a weak D call TRBD1 (6 bases). The CDR3 contains 13 residues. V gave up 8 bases and J gave up 1 base, with 9 bases separating them. Germline V gene sequence: CDR1 KGHSH, CDR2 LQKENI.

The CDR3 DNA reads TGTGCCAGTAGTATCATCCAGGGGGCGGGTGGCTACACCTTC. Protein sequence: CASSIIQGAGGYTF. The chain uses TRBV19 and TRBJ1-2, with 8 bases that match TRBD1. This CDR3 region has 14 residues. From germline, CDR1 is LNHDA and CDR2 SQIVND (reference sequence). V shed 3 bases, J shed 7 bases, and the junction held 7 bases outside the gene matches.

V gene TRBV10-3 combines with J gene TRBJ2-7; TRBD1 matches 10 bases. Germline values: CDR1 ENHRY, CDR2 SYGVKD. The CDR3 spans 14 residues. After removal of 5 bases from V and 7 bases from J, the junction contained 8 bases not matched to a gene. In nucleotides, the CDR3 is TGTGCCATCAGTTACGGGACAGGGGTGGGTGAGCAGTACTTC. This codes for CAISYGTGVGEQYF.